Below are 15 T cell receptor beta chains sequenced from a single sample in a study of cytomegalovirus exposure and HLA in healthy donors. TCRdb's copy holds only in-frame clones and misses some; the assay was immunoSEQ multiplex PCR. The data contain about 180,000 clones, about 85% of them singletons. The source material was PBMCs. These receptors originate from a man between 18 and 29 years old in good health and CMV-seropositive.

V gene TRBV6-5 combines with J gene TRBJ2-3; the match to TRBD2 covers 8 bases. The CDR3 has 15 amino acids. The germline V gene has CDR1 MNHEY and CDR2 SVGAGI. V lost 4 bases and J lost 0; bases outside the gene matches: 3. The CDR3 nucleotides are TGTGCCAGCAGTTCCCCTAGCGGGAGCACAGATACGCAGTATTTT. This translates into CASSSPSGSTDTQYF.

Remarks on this clone: The sample contains more than one DNA sequence encoding this CDR3. This chain links TRBV27 with TRBJ2-1; a weak D match, TRBD2 (6 bases). The V gene lost 4 bases and the J gene lost 5 bases, with 24 bases spanning the gap. The CDR3 contains 18 residues. Germline V gives CDR1 MNHEY, CDR2 SMNVEV (reference sequence). This CDR3 is CASSSQFARDLSHNEQFF. The CDR3 nucleotides are TGTGCCAGCAGTTCGCAATTCGCGAGGGACTTAAGCCACAATGAGCAGTTCTTC.

This chain uses TRBV6-1 with TRBJ2-3; TRBD1 matches 8 bases. Germline V gene sequence: CDR1 MNHNS, CDR2 SASEGT. V was pared by 4 bases and J by 5 bases, with 8 bases of the junction left unmatched. The CDR3 covers 15 residues. The CDR3 DNA follows: TGTGCCAGCAGTGCAGACAGGGGTAGGGGAGATACGCAGTATTTT. Translating it yields CASSADRGRGDTQYF.

The chain employs TRBV6-1 and TRBJ1-2; D might be TRBD1 (5 bases). Deletions cut 2 bases from V and 0 bases from J, with 19 bases between. The CDR3 extends over 18 amino acids. The germline V gene has CDR1 MNHNS and CDR2 SASEGT. The CDR3 is CASSEFLGGGFANYGYTF. Written as DNA, the CDR3 is TGTGCCAGCAGTGAATTCCTCGGCGGGGGTTTCGCTAACTATGGCTACACCTTC.

The sample holds a few counts of this clone. This chain joins TRBV6-5 and TRBJ1-2; tentatively, D is TRBD1 (5 bases). The CDR3 consists of 13 residues. From germline, CDR1 is MNHEY and CDR2 SVGAGI. Between the trimmed V and J ends, which lost 5 bases and 6 bases, there was a span of 13 bases. CDR3 nucleotide sequence: TGTGCCAGCAGTGACCGAGGAGGGGATGGCTACACCTTC. Protein product: CASSDRGGDGYTF.

The rearrangement uses TRBV5-4 and TRBJ1-1; a possible D gene is TRBD1 (5 bases). Trimming shortened V by 2 bases and J by 1 base, and 6 bases separated the two germline ends. Germline V gene data show CDR1 as SGHNT and CDR2 as YYREEE (reference sequence). The CDR3 totals 13 residues. CDR3 in amino acids: CASSFQGNTEAFF. The CDR3, as DNA: TGTGCCAGCAGCTTCCAGGGGAACACTGAAGCTTTCTTT.

The chain uses TRBV30 and TRBJ2-6, with 11 bases identical to TRBD1. Germline V gene data show CDR1 as GTSNPN and CDR2 as SVGIG (reference sequence). V dropped 3 bases and J dropped 4; count of bases not matched to a gene: 8. The CDR3 has 17 amino acids. The CDR3 DNA reads as TGTGCCTGGAGCCAAGGACAGGGGGCCCCCGGGGCCAACGTCCTGACTTTC. This sequence encodes CAWSQGQGAPGANVLTF.

V is TRBV6-5 and J is TRBJ1-1; TRBD1 might be the D (5 bases). The CDR3 sequence is 14 residues long. Germline CDR1 reads MNHEY; CDR2 reads SVGAGI. Trimming stripped 5 bases from V and 4 bases from J, with 14 bases between. CDR3: CASSAMRGSTEAFF. For the CDR3, the DNA is TGTGCCAGCAGTGCGATGCGGGGGAGCACTGAAGCTTTCTTT.

This sequence joins TRBV6-6 and TRBJ1-5, with D possibly being TRBD1 (6 bases). V dropped 4 bases and J dropped 6 bases, with 13 bases sitting between them. The CDR3 covers 14 residues. The germline V gene encodes CDR1 MNHNY and CDR2 SVGAGI (reference sequence). The CDR3 spells CASSFRQGTQPQHF. Written as DNA, the CDR3 is TGTGCCAGCAGTTTTCGCCAGGGGACTCAGCCCCAGCATTTT.

This rearrangement joins TRBV7-6 to TRBJ2-3; D gene ambiguous. The germline gives CDR1 SGHVS, CDR2 FNYEAQ. V lost 3 bases and J lost 7, with 8 bases in between. This CDR3 region has 12 residues. In DNA, the CDR3 is TGTGCCAGCAGCTTCGAGAGTAATACGCAGTATTTT. Protein: CASSFESNTQYF. Variable domain in full (rest from reference TRBV7-6 and TRBJ2-3): GAGVSQSPRYKVTKRGQDVALRCDPISGHVSLYWYRQALGQGPEFLTYFNYEAQQDKSGLPNDRFSAERPEGSISTLTIQRTEQRDSAMYRCASSFESNTQYFGPGTRLTVL.

V usage is TRBV18 and J usage is TRBJ1-5; a possible D gene is TRBD1 (5 bases). CDR1 is KGHSH and CDR2 is LQKENI in the germline V gene. The CDR3 sequence is 19 residues long. V lost 2 bases and J lost 0, with 20 bases in between. The CDR3 sequence is CASSPRGAVGTYSNQPQHF. CDR3 DNA sequence: TGTGCCAGCTCACCAAGGGGTGCAGTGGGAACCTATAGCAATCAGCCCCAGCATTTT.

This clone occurred once. V usage is TRBV7-2 and J usage is TRBJ1-1, with D perhaps TRBD1 (6 bases). Per the germline V gene, CDR1 is SGHTA and CDR2 is FQGNSA. V was trimmed by 5 bases and J by 4 bases, leaving 17 bases between them. The CDR3 is 15 amino acids. CDR3 coding DNA: TGTGCCAGCAGCCCAATGGGGGCGGATCGCACTGAAGCTTTCTTT. It specifies CASSPMGADRTEAFF.

This clone was counted a few times. This chain uses TRBV29-1 with TRBJ1-1; a possible D gene is TRBD1 (6 bases). CDR1 SQVTM and CDR2 ANQGSEA come from the germline V gene. The CDR3 is 10 amino acids. V was pared by 5 bases and J by 7 bases, with 8 bases between. The CDR3 reads CSVRTDEAFF. CDR3 nucleotide sequence: TGCAGCGTTCGGACAGATGAAGCTTTCTTT.

The rearrangement uses TRBV27 and TRBJ2-7; 7 bases map to TRBD1. Germline-derived CDR1 and CDR2 are MNHEY and SMNVEV (reference sequence). V lost 1 base, J lost 4 bases, and 4 bases stayed unmatched. The CDR3 consists of 14 residues. CDR3 in amino acids: CASSLLDRRYEQYF. In DNA, the CDR3 is TGTGCCAGCAGTTTATTGGACAGGCGATACGAGCAGTACTTC.

The chain recombines TRBV11-3 with TRBJ2-3, with 7 nucleotides matching TRBD1. The CDR3 contains 14 residues. Germline V gives CDR1 SGHNT, CDR2 YENEEA. The trim removed 5 bases at V and 6 bases at J, leaving 8 bases unmatched. CDR3 bases: TGTGCCAGCAGCGCACGGGACAGATCCGATACGCAGTATTTT. It is translated as CASSARDRSDTQYF. The whole variable domain, remainder taken from reference TRBV11-3 and TRBJ2-3, is EAGVVQSPRYKIIEKKQPVAFWCNPISGHNTLYWYLQNLGQGPELLIRYENEEAVDDSQLPKDRFSAERLKGVDSTLKIQPAELGDSAVYLCASSARDRSDTQYFGPGTRLTVL.